One and the same sample provided the 31 T cell receptor beta chains below, sequenced in a study of fetal regulatory T cell absence and autoimmunity. Sequencing was performed with immunoSEQ multiplex PCR; in TCRdb, only in-frame clones are kept and a portion is missing. The repertoire holds 95,000 to 100,000 clones, with about 78% as singletons. The sequenced sample consisted of pancreas tissue. Receptor source: a male donor with IPEX syndrome.

The J gene is TRBJ2-7, the V gene TRBV18; D is uncertain. The germline CDR1 and CDR2 sequences are KGHSH and LQKENI. Trimming removed 2 bases at V and 0 bases at J, with 11 bases between. This CDR3 is built from 15 residues. DNA of the CDR3: TGTGCCAGCTCACCAATAGCAGCGAGCTCCTACGAGCAGTACTTC. Translation gives CASSPIAASSYEQYF.

The chain couples TRBV7-6 to TRBJ2-7, with 11 bases that match TRBD2. V gave up 0 bases and J gave up 7 bases; unmatched junction bases: 5. CDR1 is SGHVS, CDR2 FNYEAQ, per germline. There are 15 residues in the CDR3. CDR3 region: CASSLAQGLADEQYF. The CDR3 DNA sequence: TGTGCCAGCAGCTTAGCGCAGGGACTAGCGGATGAGCAGTACTTC.

The rearrangement uses TRBV6-1 and TRBJ2-2, with TRBD1 identical over 9 bases. Germline V gene data show CDR1 as MNHNS and CDR2 as SASEGT. Germline trimming cut 1 base from V and 7 bases from J; bases unmatched to any gene: 4. The CDR3 runs 15 residues. CDR3 nucleotide sequence: TGTGCCAGCAGTGAAGTGGGACAGGGTAGCGGGGAGCTGTTTTTT. Translating gives CASSEVGQGSGELFF.

The chain is built from TRBV6-6 and TRBJ2-4; no reliable D call. Trimming stripped 6 bases from V and 0 bases from J, with 15 bases between. This CDR3 contains 16 residues. CDR1 and CDR2 from the germline V gene are MNHNY and SVGAGI (reference sequence). In nucleotides, the CDR3 is TGTGCCAGCAGCCGACCAGGATCCCGAGCCAAAAACATTCAGTACTTC. Amino acids: CASSRPGSRAKNIQYF.

This chain uses TRBV5-1 with TRBJ2-1, with D possibly TRBD2 on 6 matching bases. Germline V gene lookup returns CDR1 SGHRS and CDR2 YFSETQ. V was cut by 3 bases and J by 7 bases, with 14 bases left in between. The length of the CDR3 is 14 residues. CDR3 loop: CASSSDYDRNEQFF. The CDR3 DNA follows: TGCGCCAGCAGCTCGGACTATGACCGAAATGAGCAGTTCTTC.

This clone has just a few counts. The chain has TRBV6-6 and TRBJ1-3; perhaps TRBD1 as D (6 bases). Germline V CDR1 and CDR2: MNHNY, SVGAGI (reference sequence). The CDR3 length is 14 residues. V dropped 4 bases and J dropped 0 bases, with 7 bases sitting between them. The CDR3 sequence: CASSWDNSGNTIYF. The CDR3 nucleotides read TGTGCCAGCAGTTGGGACAACTCTGGAAACACCATATATTTT.

This clone was observed a handful of times. The chain recombines TRBV10-1 with TRBJ1-1; no firm D call. Trimming removed 6 bases from V and 1 base from J, with 6 bases in between. Germline CDR1 WNHNN, CDR2 SYGVQD (reference sequence). The CDR3 contains 12 residues. Here the CDR3 DNA reads TGCGCCAGCAGCTCTTCGAACACTGAAGCTTTCTTT. Translating gives CASSSSNTEAFF.

The chain couples TRBV13 to TRBJ1-2, with 8 nucleotides matching TRBD1. CDR1 and CDR2 from the germline V gene are PRHDT and FYEKMQ (reference sequence). The CDR3 is 14 residues long. Trimming at V came to 3 bases and at J to 4 bases, leaving 4 bases not matched to a gene. The CDR3 spells CASSFGTGVYGYTF. The CDR3 DNA reads as TGTGCCAGCAGCTTCGGGACAGGTGTCTATGGCTACACCTTC.

V gene TRBV19 combines with J gene TRBJ2-2; the D is unclear. Germline assignment: CDR1 LNHDA and CDR2 SQIVND (reference sequence). There are 15 residues in the CDR3. Deletions cut 5 bases from V and 4 bases from J, with 14 bases between. The CDR3 loop is CASSLFVVSTGELFF. The CDR3 DNA reads as TGTGCCAGTAGTCTTTTTGTAGTAAGCACCGGGGAGCTGTTTTTT. The variable domain in full, with the rest retrieved from reference TRBV19 and TRBJ2-2, is DGGITQSPKYLFRKEGQNVTLSCEQNLNHDAMYWYRQDPGQGLRLIYYSQIVNDFQKGDIAEGYSVSREKKESFPLTVTSAQKNPTAFYLCASSLFVVSTGELFFGEGSRLTVL.

The J gene is TRBJ1-4, the V gene TRBV4-1; TRBD1 aligns across 8 bases. Per the germline V gene, CDR1 is MGHRA and CDR2 is YSYEKL. J lost 8 bases, V lost 4 bases, and 6 bases had no gene match. There are 14 residues in the CDR3. CDR3 sequence: CASSRTDRDEKLFF. Written as DNA, the CDR3 is TGCGCCAGCAGCCGAACGGACAGGGACGAAAAACTGTTTTTT.

In this sample, this clone turned up a few times. The V and J genes are TRBV30 and TRBJ1-1, with unresolved D. The length of the CDR3 is 11 residues. Germline V CDR1 and CDR2: GTSNPN, SVGIG (reference sequence). V was pared by 3 bases and J by 1 base, with 3 bases between. The CDR3 coding sequence is TGTGCCTGGAGACAGAACACTGAAGCTTTCTTT. Its protein is CAWRQNTEAFF.

The chain is built from TRBV9 and TRBJ1-4; 7 positions agree with TRBD1. Trimming at V came to 3 bases and at J to 8 bases, leaving 4 bases not matched to a gene. This CDR3 contains 13 residues. The germline gives CDR1 SGDLS, CDR2 YYNGEE. The CDR3 coding sequence is TGTGCCAGCAGCGCCACAGGGGTCGAAAAACTGTTTTTT. It specifies CASSATGVEKLFF.

V usage is TRBV4-3 and J usage is TRBJ2-7, with D tentatively TRBD1 or TRBD2 (5 bases each). The germline V gene has CDR1 LGHNA and CDR2 YSLEER. The CDR3 is made up of 15 amino acids. Trimming shortened V by 1 base and J by 6 bases, and 16 bases separated the two germline ends. CDR3 amino acids: CASSQVGTEKGEQYF. The CDR3 DNA follows: TGCGCCAGCAGCCAAGTGGGGACGGAGAAGGGCGAGCAGTACTTC.

The chain has TRBV5-6 and TRBJ1-4, with D unresolved. Trimming took off 1 base at V and 4 bases at J, with 2 bases between the two ends. Germline V CDR1 and CDR2: SGHDT, YYEEEE. The length of the CDR3 is 12 residues. The CDR3 sequence: CASSLNNEKLFF. The CDR3 DNA reads as TGTGCCAGCAGCTTGAATAATGAAAAACTGTTTTTT.

The V gene is TRBV5-1, the J gene TRBJ2-2; no definite D call. Germline CDR1 reads SGHRS; CDR2 reads YFSETQ. The CDR3 spans 15 residues. The germline V and J ends were trimmed by 6 bases and 2 bases, with 14 bases remaining between them. The CDR3 DNA follows: TGCGCCAGCACCTATCTAACCGACAACACCGGGGAGCTGTTTTTT. Residues: CASTYLTDNTGELFF.

This chain connects TRBV14 to TRBJ1-2, with D possibly being TRBD1 (6 bases). This CDR3 has 14 amino acids. V gave up 5 bases and J gave up 5 bases, with 15 bases separating them. Looked up from germline, CDR1 is SGHDN and CDR2 is FVKESK. This chain's CDR3 is CASSGPTGVYGYTF. The DNA for the CDR3 is TGTGCCAGCAGCGGGCCGACAGGAGTTTATGGCTACACCTTC.

J is TRBJ1-1 and V is TRBV7-6; D perhaps matches TRBD1 (6 bases). V lost 2 bases, J lost 1 base, and 17 bases lay in between. The CDR3 has 17 amino acids. Germline CDR1 SGHVS, CDR2 FNYEAQ. The DNA of the CDR3 is TGTGCCAGCAGCTTAAGGGGTGGGGGCAGGGAGAACACTGAAGCTTTCTTT. Its translation: CASSLRGGGRENTEAFF.

This clone showed up just a few times. The chain is built from TRBV5-4 and TRBJ2-5; 8 positions match TRBD1. Germline V gene lookup returns CDR1 SGHNT and CDR2 YYREEE (reference sequence). The CDR3 totals 12 residues. The trim removed 3 bases at V and 5 bases at J, leaving 0 bases unmatched. This chain's CDR3 is CASSWDRETQYF. The CDR3 bases are TGTGCCAGCAGCTGGGACAGGGAGACCCAGTACTTC.

This clone was counted between two and nine times. The chain carries TRBV27 and TRBJ2-7, with TRBD1 matching 11 bases. The CDR3 sequence is 14 residues long. Germline V CDR1 and CDR2: MNHEY, SMNVEV (reference sequence). V lost 0 bases and J lost 6; bases outside the gene matches: 1. The CDR3 DNA sequence: TGTGCCAGCAGTTTATCCGGGACAGGGGGCGAGCAGTACTTC. It yields the protein CASSLSGTGGEQYF.

The table lists this clone with a few counts. This chain links TRBV19 with TRBJ2-7; 11 positions match TRBD1. The CDR3 covers 14 residues. The germline V gene encodes CDR1 LNHDA and CDR2 SQIVND (reference sequence). Germline trimming cut 6 bases from V and 7 bases from J; bases unmatched to any gene: 8. The CDR3 nucleotides are TGTGCCAGTAGCCCGGGACAGGGGGTTAGGGAGCAGTACTTC. Encoded protein: CASSPGQGVREQYF.

The chain recombines TRBV12-2 with TRBJ1-5. TRBV12-2 is assigned pseudogene status. This CDR3 is built from 14 residues. The DNA of the CDR3 is TGTGCAAGTCGCTCCCGAACTGAAAATCAGCCCCAGCATTTT. It yields the protein CASRSRTENQPQHF.

V gene TRBV28 combines with J gene TRBJ2-1; possible D gene TRBD2, 7 bases. CDR1 and CDR2 from the germline V gene are MDHEN and SYDVKM. The CDR3 spans 17 residues. Trimming removed 2 bases from V and 2 bases from J, with 16 bases in between. DNA of the CDR3: TGTGCCAGCAGTTTACGGACGGGGGGCCTCCCCTACAATGAGCAGTTCTTC. Translated: CASSLRTGGLPYNEQFF. Looking up the rest from reference TRBV28 and TRBJ2-1 gives the full variable domain: DVKVTQSSRYLVKRTGEKVFLECVQDMDHENMFWYRQDPGLGLRLIYFSYDVKMKEKGDIPEGYSVSREKKERFSLILESASTNQTSMYLCASSLRTGGLPYNEQFFGPGTRLTVL.

The chain employs TRBV7-2 and TRBJ1-2, with D unresolved. V was trimmed by 1 base and J by 3 bases, leaving 15 bases between them. The CDR3 extends over 16 amino acids. Germline V lookup: CDR1 SGHTA, CDR2 FQGNSA. The CDR3 loop reads CASSLGKGKNDYGYTF. CDR3 in DNA: TGTGCCAGCAGCTTAGGAAAAGGTAAAAACGACTATGGCTACACCTTC.

The DNA of the CDR3 is TGTGCCAGCAGTTACCCGGGAGGCTCCTACGAGCAGTACTTC. It specifies CASSYPGGSYEQYF. This sequence joins TRBV6-6 and TRBJ2-7, with 7 nucleotides matching TRBD2. The germline V gene has CDR1 MNHNY and CDR2 SVGAGI (reference sequence). V was pared by 2 bases and J by 0 bases, with 1 base of the junction left unmatched. The CDR3 loop spans 14 amino acids.

V is TRBV19 and J is TRBJ2-7; D gene uncertain. The CDR3 sequence is 11 residues long. The V end lost 2 bases, the J end lost 6 bases, and 5 bases lay between the germline ends. CDR1 LNHDA and CDR2 SQIVND come from the germline V gene (reference sequence). The CDR3 DNA reads TGTGCCAGTAGTATACATACCGAGCAGTACTTC. Translating gives CASSIHTEQYF.

This clone was detected once. The chain uses TRBV6-5 and TRBJ2-1; 7 bases are shared with TRBD1. The CDR3 is 12 amino acids. CDR1 is MNHEY, CDR2 SVGAGI, per germline. V was clipped by 5 bases and J by 6 bases; unmatched bases: 1. The CDR3 sequence: CASSPGGNEQFF. The CDR3 DNA reads TGTGCCAGCAGTCCAGGGGGCAATGAGCAGTTCTTC.

This clone was detected a few times. The chain has TRBV19 and TRBJ1-5, with 8 bases identical to TRBD1. This CDR3 contains 15 residues. Per the germline V gene, CDR1 is LNHDA and CDR2 is SQIVND (reference sequence). Trimming removed 5 bases from V and 4 bases from J; junction bases left unmatched: 7. The chain's CDR3 is CASSPDRGGNQPQHF. CDR3 DNA: TGTGCCAGTAGTCCAGACAGGGGAGGGAATCAGCCCCAGCATTTT.

The chain carries TRBV11-3 and TRBJ1-2; TRBD1 agrees at 7 bases. Germline-derived CDR1 and CDR2 are SGHNT and YENEEA. CDR3 length: 15 residues. V shed 5 bases and J 1 base; nucleotides not matched to a gene: 7. The CDR3 loop reads CASSGRTGYNYGYTF. The CDR3 DNA reads as TGTGCCAGCAGCGGGAGGACAGGCTATAACTATGGCTACACCTTC.

The rearrangement joins TRBV13 to TRBJ2-1; 8 nucleotides match TRBD1. Germline values: CDR1 PRHDT, CDR2 FYEKMQ (reference sequence). V shed 2 bases and J 7 bases; nucleotides not matched to a gene: 1. The CDR3 is 13 amino acids. The CDR3 DNA is TGTGCCAGCAGCTTAAGGACAGGGAATGAGCAGTTCTTC. It is translated as CASSLRTGNEQFF.

The V and J genes are TRBV5-1 and TRBJ1-2, with a tentative D call TRBD1 (6 bases). Trimming removed 4 bases from V and 5 bases from J, with 9 bases in between. Germline V gives CDR1 SGHRS, CDR2 YFSETQ. The CDR3 is made up of 12 amino acids. The CDR3 DNA reads TGCGCCAGCAGCCGGGACAAATATGGCTACACCTTC. Residues: CASSRDKYGYTF.

CDR3: CASSLEQGEFF. Written as DNA, the CDR3 is TGTGCCAGCAGCTTAGAACAGGGGGAGTTCTTC. The chain joins TRBV7-2 to TRBJ2-1; 8 nucleotides match TRBD1. Germline values: CDR1 SGHTA, CDR2 FQGNSA. This CDR3 is built from 11 residues. The trim removed 1 base at V and 14 bases at J, leaving 1 base unmatched.